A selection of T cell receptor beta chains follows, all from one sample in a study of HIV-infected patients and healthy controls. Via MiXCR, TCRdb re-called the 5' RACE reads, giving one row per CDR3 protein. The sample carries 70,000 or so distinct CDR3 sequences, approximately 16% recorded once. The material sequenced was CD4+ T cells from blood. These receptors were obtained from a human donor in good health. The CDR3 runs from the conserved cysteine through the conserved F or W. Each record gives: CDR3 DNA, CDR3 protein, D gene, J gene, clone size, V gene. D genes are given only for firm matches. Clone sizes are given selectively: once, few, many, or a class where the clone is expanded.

DNA: TGTGCCAGCAGCTTACCGGGCTTCAATGAAAAACTGTTTTTT
CDR3: CASSLPGFNEKLFF
D: .
J: TRBJ1-4
size: .
V: TRBV11-2

DNA: TGTGCCAGCAGCCAAGAGCTAACCAACGTACAGTATTTT
CDR3: CASSQELTNVQYF
D: .
J: TRBJ2-3
size: many
V: TRBV14

DNA: TGTGCCAGCAGGTTGACAGGGAACACTGAAGCTTTCTTT
CDR3: CASRLTGNTEAFF
D: .
J: TRBJ1-1
size: .
V: TRBV12-3/TRBV12-4

DNA: TGTGCCAGCACCCCGGGGAGACACACGTACCAAGAGACCCAGTACTTC
CDR3: CASTPGRHTYQETQYF
D: .
J: TRBJ2-5
size: .
V: TRBV6-2/TRBV6-3

DNA: TGTGCCAGCAGTTTAGATTTTGCCCGCGGGGGTCAGCCCCAGCATTTT
CDR3: CASSLDFARGGQPQHF
D: .
J: TRBJ1-5
size: medium-sized
V: TRBV12-3/TRBV12-4

DNA: TGCAGTGCTAGTGACCCGGGACTCAACTACAATGAGCAGTTCTTC
CDR3: CSASDPGLNYNEQFF
D: .
J: TRBJ2-1
size: .
V: TRBV20-1

DNA: TGTGCCAGCAGTTACCGGGTTTTCAATGAGCAGTTCTTC
CDR3: CASSYRVFNEQFF
D: .
J: TRBJ2-1
size: few
V: TRBV2

DNA: TGCAGTGCTAGAGACTGGACTAGCAACAATGAGCAGTTCTTC
CDR3: CSARDWTSNNEQFF
D: TRBD2
J: TRBJ2-1
size: .
V: TRBV20-1

DNA: TGTGCCAGTTCCAGGGGGAACGGAAACACCATATATTTT
CDR3: CASSRGNGNTIYF
D: TRBD1
J: TRBJ1-3
size: .
V: TRBV6-2/TRBV6-3

DNA: TGCAGCGTTGAAGATACAGGGGGTAACTCTTACAATGAGCAGTTCTTC
CDR3: CSVEDTGGNSYNEQFF
D: TRBD1
J: TRBJ2-1
size: .
V: TRBV29-1

DNA: TGTGCCAGCAGCTTAGCTCCCTGGAGGGGGTTCTCCTACAATGAGCAGTTCTTC
CDR3: CASSLAPWRGFSYNEQFF
D: .
J: TRBJ2-1
size: few
V: TRBV7-2

DNA: TGTGCCAGTAGTATGTTCGGGGCAGGGAGGACCCAGTACTTC
CDR3: CASSMFGAGRTQYF
D: .
J: TRBJ2-5
size: .
V: TRBV19

DNA: TGTGCCAGCAGCCTGGTTAATGGTCCGGGACTAGCCGCCCAAGAGACCCAGTACTTC
CDR3: CASSLVNGPGLAAQETQYF
D: TRBD2
J: TRBJ2-5
size: many
V: TRBV7-2

DNA: TGCAGTGCTCGCCGGGACAACTCTGGAAACACCATATATTTT
CDR3: CSARRDNSGNTIYF
D: .
J: TRBJ1-3
size: many
V: TRBV20-1

DNA: TGCGCCAGCAGCTTGGTGCCCAAACCAACTAATGAAAAACTGTTTTTT
CDR3: CASSLVPKPTNEKLFF
D: .
J: TRBJ1-4
size: .
V: TRBV5-1

DNA: TGTGCCAGCAGCCGAAGTTCCAGCTCTGGAAACACCATATATTTT
CDR3: CASSRSSSSGNTIYF
D: .
J: TRBJ1-3
size: few
V: TRBV7-2

DNA: TGCAGTGCTCCCGGACAGCGTCATGGCTACACCTTC
CDR3: CSAPGQRHGYTF
D: .
J: TRBJ1-2
size: many
V: TRBV20-1

DNA: TGTGCCAGCAGCCGCCCGGGGGCAGGCACCTACAATGAGCAGTTCTTC
CDR3: CASSRPGAGTYNEQFF
D: .
J: TRBJ2-1
size: many
V: TRBV14

DNA: TGCAGCGTTGAAGACCGACAGGGGAAACTGGACGGGGGCGGCCGGGAGCAGTTCTTC
CDR3: CSVEDRQGKLDGGGREQFF
D: TRBD1
J: TRBJ2-1
size: .
V: TRBV29-1

DNA: TGTGCCAGCAGCCCCGCGGGAGCCCAAGAGACCCAGTACTTC
CDR3: CASSPAGAQETQYF
D: TRBD2
J: TRBJ2-5
size: few
V: TRBV5-4

DNA: TGCGCCAGCAGTTTCAGACAGAACACTGAAGCTTTCTTT
CDR3: CASSFRQNTEAFF
D: .
J: TRBJ1-1
size: few
V: TRBV5-1

DNA: TGTGCCAGCAGCAGCCCCAGTCACCAGACCCAGTACTTC
CDR3: CASSSPSHQTQYF
D: .
J: TRBJ2-5
size: many
V: TRBV5-4

DNA: TGTGCCAGCAGCTCTATTACCGTAACTGGAAACACCATATATTTT
CDR3: CASSSITVTGNTIYF
D: .
J: TRBJ1-3
size: many
V: TRBV5-5